This T cell receptor (beta chain) was found in a study of OX40 agonist ivuxolimab in advanced cancers. Study at large: From 23 to 79 years was the age range, with a mean of approximately 58 years, and about 83% were male.

This CDR3 has 13 residues. With 5 bases removed from V and 5 bases from J, the gap between germline ends came to 13 bases. CDR1 MNHEY and CDR2 SVGAGI come from the germline V gene. Produced via immunoSEQ multiplex PCR; TCRdb's table is partial and in-frame only. The repertoire includes roughly 84,000 clones, about 85% of them detected once, and 3.5% to 6% sits in the top ten. Study-level results: Among the lowest peripheral clonal expansion occurred in 0.1-3.0 mg/kg partial responders.

This clone turned up a few times. Its antigen is undetermined. The sample was CD4+ or CD8+ T cells sorted from blood, taken in a trial of the OX40 agonist ivuxolimab. V and J are TRBV6-5 and TRBJ2-7; D perhaps matches TRBD1 (5 bases). This clonotype was obtained from an adult with an advanced solid tumor such as melanoma, head and neck, liver or kidney cancer. CDR3 sequence (DNA): TGTGCCAGCAGTCCGGACACCAGGCACGAGCAGTACTTC. It specifies CASSPDTRHEQYF.